One and the same sample provided the 26 T cell receptor beta chains below, sequenced in a study of blood T cells in healthy people across ages. The use of a sample-barcoded 5' primer and a J-beta primer mix characterized a second PCR of roughly 6 to 11 cycles. TCRdb re-analysed the 5' RACE reads in MiXCR, keeping a single row per CDR3 protein. Of 1,500,000 or so distinct CDR3 sequences listed, approximately 43% are singletons. The specimen was blood. These receptors came from a woman aged 18-35 years in good health.

There are a few counts of this clonotype. The chain employs TRBV6-5 and TRBJ2-1; 8 bases align to TRBD2. Unmatched junction bases numbered 7, after V lost 6 bases and J lost 3 bases. Per germline, CDR1 MNHEY and CDR2 SVGAGI. CDR3 length: 15 amino acids. The CDR3, as DNA: TGTGCCAGCAGCTCAAGCGGGAGAGTCTACAATGAGCAGTTCTTC. Translated: CASSSSGRVYNEQFF.

This clonotype was seen more than once but under ten times. The chain recombines TRBV5-1 with TRBJ2-2, with 7 bases lining up with TRBD1. The germline CDR1 and CDR2 sequences are SGHRS and YFSETQ. The CDR3 is made up of 16 amino acids. Trimming cost V 2 bases and J 4 bases; bases outside gene matches: 8. This CDR3 reads CASSFRDSQVTGELFF. The CDR3 bases are TGCGCCAGCAGCTTCCGGGACAGTCAAGTCACCGGGGAGCTGTTTTTT.

V is TRBV4-1 and J is TRBJ1-5; D gene ambiguous. The CDR3 is 14 amino acids. The V end was cut by 0 bases, the J end by 6 bases, with 9 bases between. CDR1 MGHRA and CDR2 YSYEKL come from the germline V gene. The CDR3 coding sequence is TGCGCCAGCAGCCAAGAGGGGTTAGGTCAGCCCCAGCATTTT. This encodes CASSQEGLGQPQHF.

This clonotype was found once. The V and J genes are TRBV20-1 and TRBJ2-5; 8 bases agree with TRBD2. TRBJ2-7 explains the end of the DNA better; the J call may be wrong. CDR1 and CDR2 (germline): DFQATT, SNEGSKA (reference sequence). The CDR3 extends over 12 amino acids. DNA of the CDR3: TGCAGTGCCGAGCGGGGGAGGTACGAGCAGTACTTC. Protein product: CSAERGRYEQYF.

This clonotype occurred a few times. The chain uses TRBV4-1 and TRBJ2-7; 7 positions match TRBD1. After removal of 1 base from V and 4 bases from J, the junction contained 7 bases not matched to a gene. This CDR3 region has 15 residues. CDR1 MGHRA and CDR2 YSYEKL come from the germline V gene. The CDR3 sequence: CASSQGPGTEYEQYF. CDR3 nucleotide sequence: TGCGCCAGCAGCCAAGGCCCCGGGACAGAGTACGAGCAGTACTTC.

This chain connects TRBV12-3 or TRBV12-4 to TRBJ1-5, with a tentative D call TRBD1 (6 bases). V lost 6 bases and J 2 bases, leaving 14 bases between the germline ends. This CDR3 is 15 amino acids long. The CDR3 DNA follows: TGTGCCAGCAGGTACAGGGAGGAGGGCAATCAGCCCCAGCATTTT. This sequence encodes CASRYREEGNQPQHF.

This clonotype was detected a few times. V is TRBV7-3 and J is TRBJ2-3; D possibly corresponds to TRBD2 (5 bases). V was shortened by 1 base and J by 0 bases, with 11 bases between the two germline ends. The CDR3 sequence is 16 residues long. Germline V gene lookup returns CDR1 SGHTA and CDR2 FQGTGA. The CDR3 loop reads CASSLKGLASTDTQYF. The CDR3 DNA sequence: TGTGCCAGCAGCTTAAAAGGACTGGCTAGCACAGATACGCAGTATTTT.

This chain links TRBV5-1 with TRBJ2-5, with no clear D. CDR1 is SGHRS, CDR2 YFSETQ, per germline. CDR3 length: 13 residues. V was shortened by 6 bases and J by 11 bases, with 20 bases between the two germline ends. The chain's CDR3 is CASTCPSCNEQYF. CDR3 DNA: TGCGCCAGCACTTGCCCATCCTGCAATGAGCAGTACTTC. The full variable domain, completed using reference TRBV5-1 and TRBJ2-5, is KAGVTQTPRYLIKTRGQQVTLSCSPISGHRSVSWYQQTPGQGLQFLFEYFSETQRNKGNFPGRFSGRQFSNSRSEMNVSTLELGDSALYLCASTCPSCNEQYFGPGTRLLVL.

V gene TRBV4-3 combines with J gene TRBJ2-7; 11 nucleotides match TRBD2. CDR1 and CDR2 (germline): LGHNA, YSLEER. CDR3 length: 18 residues. V shed 4 bases, J shed 4 bases, and the junction held 15 bases outside the gene matches. DNA of the CDR3: TGCGCCAGCAGCCTTTACCGACTAGCGGGGACGGCGAGTTACGAGCAGTACTTC. Protein sequence: CASSLYRLAGTASYEQYF.

The chain uses TRBV10-3 and TRBJ1-1; D unclear. V gave up 3 bases and J gave up 7 bases, with 9 bases separating them. Germline V lookup: CDR1 ENHRY, CDR2 SYGVKD. The CDR3 is 12 residues long. The CDR3, as DNA: TGTGCCATCAGTGAACCAGCCCTTGAAGCTTTCTTT. It codes for CAISEPALEAFF.

This clonotype was counted a single time. CDR3 sequence: CASSTSGTTTSYNEQYF. CDR3 bases: TGCGCCAGCAGCACTAGCGGGACTACCACCTCCTACAATGAGCAGTACTTC. The chain is built from TRBV4-3 and TRBJ2-1; 10 bases fit TRBD2. With the DNA end fitting TRBJ2-7 better, the J assignment may be wrong. The CDR3 consists of 17 residues. CDR1 and CDR2 from the germline V gene are LGHNA and YSLEER.

This clonotype was detected a few times. The rearrangement links TRBV7-2 to TRBJ1-5; TRBD1 is a possible D gene (6 bases). The germline V gene has CDR1 SGHTA and CDR2 FQGNSA. V was trimmed by 5 bases and J by 5 bases, leaving 16 bases between them. The CDR3 is 15 amino acids. The DNA for the CDR3 is TGTGCCAGCAGCCTTAATACAGGGTTGGATCAGCCCCAGCATTTT. This codes for CASSLNTGLDQPQHF.

This clonotype showed up just once. The rearrangement uses TRBV5-1 and TRBJ2-7, with no clear D. Germline assignment: CDR1 SGHRS and CDR2 YFSETQ. Trimming shortened V by 0 bases and J by 2 bases, and 12 bases separated the two germline ends. CDR3 size: 15 residues. CDR3 DNA sequence: TGCGCCAGCAGCTTGGGGGTCTCTAGACCCTACGAGCAGTACTTC. It yields the protein CASSLGVSRPYEQYF.

This clonotype occurred a few times. The chain combines TRBV28 with TRBJ2-3; 8 positions match TRBD1. V lost 7 bases to trimming and J lost 5 bases; unmatched junction nucleotides: 8. The CDR3 length is 14 residues. The germline gives CDR1 MDHEN, CDR2 SYDVKM. The CDR3 reads CASTDRGDGDTQYF. In nucleotides, the CDR3 is TGTGCCAGCACCGACAGGGGTGATGGAGATACGCAGTATTTT. Full variable domain (rest looked up from reference TRBV28 and TRBJ2-3): DVKVTQSSRYLVKRTGEKVFLECVQDMDHENMFWYRQDPGLGLRLIYFSYDVKMKEKGDIPEGYSVSREKKERFSLILESASTNQTSMYLCASTDRGDGDTQYFGPGTRLTVL.

The chain recombines TRBV10-3 with TRBJ1-3; D uncertain. The CDR3 runs to 14 residues. Trimming stripped 3 bases from V and 0 bases from J, with 6 bases between. Germline-derived CDR1 and CDR2 are ENHRY and SYGVKD. The CDR3 coding sequence is TGTGCCATCAGTGAAGGAGTCTCTGGAAACACCATATATTTT. It translates to CAISEGVSGNTIYF.

This clonotype was seen a few times. The rearrangement uses TRBV9 and TRBJ1-2, with 9 bases lining up with TRBD1. Germline V gives CDR1 SGDLS, CDR2 YYNGEE. The CDR3 is 13 residues long. V shed 0 bases, J shed 8 bases, and the junction held 2 bases outside the gene matches. The CDR3: CASSVGGTGGYTF. The CDR3 region has the DNA TGTGCCAGCAGCGTAGGTGGGACAGGGGGCTACACCTTC.

This clonotype was counted many times. CDR3 loop: CSAMTGHTEAFF. CDR3 nucleotide sequence: TGCAGTGCAATGACAGGGCACACTGAAGCTTTCTTT. This chain uses TRBV20-1 with TRBJ1-1; 7 nucleotides match TRBD1. The J segment lost 3 bases and the V segment lost 6 bases, leaving 4 bases of the junction unmatched. Germline V gene lookup returns CDR1 DFQATT and CDR2 SNEGSKA (reference sequence). This CDR3 has 12 amino acids.

This clonotype was detected a few times. CDR3 loop: CSTHYEQYF. The CDR3 DNA sequence: TGCTCGACACACTACGAGCAGTACTTC. This rearrangement joins TRBV20-1 to TRBJ2-7, with D uncertain. The CDR3 sequence is 9 residues long. CDR1 and CDR2 from the germline V gene are DFQATT and SNEGSKA (reference sequence).

This clonotype was seen only a few times. The chain uses TRBV7-2 and TRBJ2-7, with D perhaps matching TRBD2 (6 bases). The germline V gene encodes CDR1 SGHTA and CDR2 FQGNSA. There are 14 residues in the CDR3. Trimming removed 5 bases from V and 6 bases from J, with 17 bases in between. CDR3 sequence (DNA): TGTGCCAGCAGCAGCCATGGAGGGGTGGGCGAGCAGTACTTC. Encoded protein: CASSSHGGVGEQYF.

This clonotype was detected a few times. The chain couples TRBV12-3 or TRBV12-4 to TRBJ1-2; 9 nucleotides line up with TRBD1. V trimming: 6 bases; J trimming: 7 bases; junction bases outside the gene matches: 6. The CDR3 covers 13 residues. CDR3 sequence reads: CASSVGQGSGYTF. DNA of the CDR3: TGTGCCAGCAGCGTGGGACAGGGATCTGGCTACACCTTC.

The sample holds a few counts of this clonotype. This sequence joins TRBV7-3 and TRBJ2-1; 9 nucleotides align to TRBD2. Germline V CDR1 and CDR2: SGHTA, FQGTGA. CDR3 length: 16 residues. Germline trimming cut 3 bases from V and 7 bases from J; bases unmatched to any gene: 10. The CDR3 nucleotides read TGTGCCAGCAGCTTCTCGGGACTAGCCCCGTTAAATGAGCAGTTCTTC. It encodes CASSFSGLAPLNEQFF.

This chain joins TRBV24-1 and TRBJ2-2; TRBD1 might be the D (6 bases). Per the germline V gene, CDR1 is KGHDR and CDR2 is SFDVKD. V gave up 4 bases and J gave up 3 bases, with 11 bases separating them. The CDR3 covers 15 residues. CDR3 nucleotide sequence: TGTGCCACCAGTGAGACAGGATCCTACACCGGGGAGCTGTTTTTT. It codes for CATSETGSYTGELFF.

The V and J genes are TRBV27 and TRBJ1-1, with D tentatively TRBD1 (5 bases). The CDR3 has 16 residues. The V gene lost 2 bases and the J gene lost 0 bases, with 13 bases spanning the gap. Germline CDR1 and CDR2: MNHEY and SMNVEV (reference sequence). CDR3 DNA: TGTGCCAGCAGTTTAGGGGGGGGACGGTTGAACACTGAAGCTTTCTTT. Encoded protein: CASSLGGGRLNTEAFF.

This clonotype came up a few times. This sequence joins TRBV20-1 and TRBJ2-5, with D tentatively TRBD2 (5 bases). Germline assignment: CDR1 DFQATT and CDR2 SNEGSKA (reference sequence). Trimming left V 2 bases short and J 5 bases short, with 6 bases between. The CDR3 is 11 amino acids. The CDR3 DNA reads TGCAGTGCTAGACCGGGGGAGACCCAGTACTTC. It yields the protein CSARPGETQYF.

This clonotype has just a few counts. The V gene is TRBV7-3, the J gene TRBJ2-1, with 10 bases that match TRBD2. CDR3 length: 17 residues. V lost 4 bases, J lost 3 bases, and 9 bases stayed unmatched. Germline V lookup: CDR1 SGHTA, CDR2 FQGTGA. The CDR3 region has the DNA TGTGCCAGCAGCTCCCGTCCAGCGGGAGGGCTCTACAATGAGCAGTTCTTC. It yields the protein CASSSRPAGGLYNEQFF.

V usage is TRBV15 and J usage is TRBJ2-7; D gene unclear. The CDR3 runs to 12 residues. Trimming pared 2 bases from V and 3 bases from J, leaving 5 bases between. CDR1 is LNHNV, CDR2 YYDKDF, per germline (reference sequence). Written as DNA, the CDR3 is TGTGCCACCAGCAGAAATTTCTACGAGCAGTACTTC. Protein product: CATSRNFYEQYF.